A single sample gave rise to the 10 T cell receptor beta chains below, sequenced in a study of blood T cell repertoires in COVID-19. Repertoires were generated with immunoSEQ multiplex PCR, while TCRdb's copy carries only in-frame clones and drops some. This sample carries about 120,000 clones, 85% of them seen once, and the ten largest clones take approximately 6.6%. The sample was peripheral blood. These TCRs come from a man older than 75 with active or convalescent COVID-19.

The rearrangement joins TRBV29-1 to TRBJ2-1; D gene unclear. CDR1 SQVTM and CDR2 ANQGSEA come from the germline V gene. The CDR3 covers 13 residues. The V gene lost 7 bases and the J gene lost 0 bases, with 10 bases spanning the gap. The CDR3 DNA follows: TGCAGCGCTTTCAAGAGCTCCTACAATGAGCAGTTCTTC. This translates into CSAFKSSYNEQFF.

This sequence joins TRBV5-6 and TRBJ2-7; tentative D call: TRBD1 (7 bases). This CDR3 has 14 residues. The V gene lost 4 bases and the J gene lost 3 bases, with 14 bases spanning the gap. Germline V lookup: CDR1 SGHDT, CDR2 YYEEEE. CDR3 region: CASSPQGRYYEQYF. In DNA form, the CDR3 reads TGTGCCAGCAGCCCACAGGGGAGGTACTACGAGCAGTACTTC.

This chain connects TRBV15 to TRBJ2-3; 9 bases are a match to TRBD2. There are 16 residues in the CDR3. V gave up 1 base and J gave up 1 base; unmatched junction bases: 3. The V gene's germline CDR1 is LNHNV and CDR2 YYDKDF (reference sequence). In DNA, the CDR3 is TGTGCCACCAGCAGAGTAGCGGGAGTGCGCACAGATACGCAGTATTTT. Translating gives CATSRVAGVRTDTQYF.

The V call is TRBV12-3 or TRBV12-4, the J call TRBJ2-7; 14 nucleotides line up with TRBD2. The trim removed 4 bases at V and 12 bases at J, leaving 5 bases unmatched. The CDR3 is 13 residues long. The CDR3 DNA reads TGTGCCAGCAGTTCGGGACTAGCGGGAGTCCCGTACTTC. Translating it yields CASSSGLAGVPYF.

This clone was detected once. This rearrangement joins TRBV11-3 to TRBJ2-1; possibly TRBD2 for D (6 bases). This CDR3 has 14 amino acids. Germline V gene data show CDR1 as SGHNT and CDR2 as YENEEA. The V end was cut by 5 bases, the J end by 7 bases, with 15 bases between. CDR3: CASSNLARGNEQFF. The CDR3, as DNA: TGTGCCAGCAGCAATCTAGCGCGAGGGAATGAGCAGTTCTTC.

The CDR3, as DNA: TGTGCCAGCAGTCTCGGACAGGGTTTGAGCTACACCTTC. It is translated as CASSLGQGLSYTF. The chain uses TRBV12-3 or TRBV12-4 and TRBJ1-2; 8 bases fit TRBD1. This CDR3 comprises 13 residues. J lost 9 bases, V lost 5 bases, and 8 bases had no gene match.

The chain combines TRBV10-3 with TRBJ1-3; D is ambiguous. The CDR3 has 15 amino acids. V lost 11 bases and J 0 bases, leaving 17 bases between the germline ends. Germline assignment: CDR1 ENHRY and CDR2 SYGVKD. The CDR3 DNA follows: TGTGCCTCCCGGAAGGCGGAGGTCTCTGGAAACACCATATATTTT. As protein: CASRKAEVSGNTIYF.

The chain uses TRBV10-3 and TRBJ2-1, with 14 bases matching TRBD2. The junction had 5 bases not matched to a gene; V was cut back by 11 bases and J by 8 bases. The CDR3 extends over 13 amino acids. CDR1 and CDR2 (germline): ENHRY, SYGVKD. The CDR3 protein is CALRGLAGDEQFF. CDR3 coding DNA: TGTGCCCTGAGGGGACTAGCGGGAGATGAGCAGTTCTTC.

This clone was picked up one time. This chain uses TRBV28 with TRBJ1-1, with D possibly matching TRBD1 (5 bases). This CDR3 comprises 11 residues. Germline loops: CDR1 MDHEN, CDR2 SYDVKM. V was pared by 7 bases and J by 7 bases, with 10 bases between. This chain's CDR3 is CASTRGIEAFF. CDR3 nucleotide sequence: TGTGCCAGCACTCGGGGGATTGAAGCTTTCTTT.

This chain joins TRBV7-2 and TRBJ2-7; 11 bases line up with TRBD2. With V trimmed by 5 bases and J by 4 bases, 16 bases remained unmatched. From germline, CDR1 is SGHTA and CDR2 FQGNSA. The CDR3 sequence is 18 residues long. CDR3 region: CASSHPRTSGSIGYEQYF. The DNA of the CDR3 is TGTGCCAGCAGCCACCCAAGAACTAGCGGGAGTATCGGGTACGAGCAGTACTTC.